Included here is one T cell receptor (beta chain) sequence, with context. The entry originates in a study of blood T cell repertoires in COVID-19. The CDR3 has 16 amino acids. Per germline, CDR1 LGHDT and CDR2 YNNKEL (reference sequence). Unmatched junction bases numbered 6, after V lost 0 bases and J lost 3 bases. Repertoires were generated with immunoSEQ multiplex PCR, while TCRdb's copy carries only in-frame clones and drops some. The repertoire holds about 220,000 clones, approximately 90% seen once, with approximately 3.5% in the top ten. Sequencing was done on a sample of PBMCs or T cells enriched from blood (not recorded which). The chain links TRBV3-1 (or the pseudogene TRBV3-2) to TRBJ1-1; 8 positions agree with TRBD1. This TCR was sampled from a woman under 30 in a cohort exposed to, infected with or recovered from COVID-19 (not recorded which). Written as DNA, the CDR3 is TGTGCCAGCAGCCAAGATGGCCGACAGGGGTACACTGAAGCTTTCTTT. Translating it yields CASSQDGRQGYTEAFF.